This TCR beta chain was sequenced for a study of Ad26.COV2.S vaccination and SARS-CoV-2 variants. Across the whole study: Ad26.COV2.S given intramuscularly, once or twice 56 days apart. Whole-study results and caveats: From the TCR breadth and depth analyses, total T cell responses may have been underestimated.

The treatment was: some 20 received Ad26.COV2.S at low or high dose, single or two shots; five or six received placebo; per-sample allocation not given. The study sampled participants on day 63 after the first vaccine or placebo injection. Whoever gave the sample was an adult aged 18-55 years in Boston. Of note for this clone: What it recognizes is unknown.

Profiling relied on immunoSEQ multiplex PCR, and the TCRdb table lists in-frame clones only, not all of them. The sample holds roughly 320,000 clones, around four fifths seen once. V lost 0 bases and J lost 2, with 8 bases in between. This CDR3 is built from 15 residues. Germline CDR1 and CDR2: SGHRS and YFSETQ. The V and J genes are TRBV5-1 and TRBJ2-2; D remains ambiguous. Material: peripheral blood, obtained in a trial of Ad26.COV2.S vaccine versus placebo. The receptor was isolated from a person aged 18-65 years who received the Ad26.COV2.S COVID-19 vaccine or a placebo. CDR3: CASSLDYPNTGELFF. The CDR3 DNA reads TGCGCCAGCAGCTTGGACTACCCAAACACCGGGGAGCTGTTTTTT.